Below are 9 T cell receptor beta chains sequenced from a single sample in a study of blood T cell repertoires in COVID-19. Libraries were prepared by immunoSEQ multiplex PCR; TCRdb keeps only in-frame clonotypes and omits some of them. The repertoire consists of roughly 390,000 clones, with around 87% occurring once and the leading ten covering more than 9%. The sequenced sample was peripheral blood. The source is a woman between 25 and 40 years old with COVID-19, enrolled during active disease.

The V call is TRBV13, the J call TRBJ1-4; D call uncertain. CDR1 is PRHDT, CDR2 FYEKMQ, per germline (reference sequence). V lost 3 bases and J lost 5, with 10 bases in between. The CDR3 is 14 amino acids. CDR3 coding DNA: TGTGCCAGCAGCTTTGTCTCGGAGAATGAAAAACTGTTTTTT. Its translation: CASSFVSENEKLFF. Full variable domain (rest looked up from reference TRBV13 and TRBJ1-4): AAGVIQSPRHLIKEKRETATLKCYPIPRHDTVYWYQQGPGQDPQFLISFYEKMQSDKGSIPDRFSAQQFSDYHSELNMSSLELGDSALYFCASSFVSENEKLFFGSGTQLSVL.

The gene calls are TRBV7-2 and TRBJ2-7; D unresolved. CDR1 is SGHTA and CDR2 is FQGNSA in the germline V gene. The CDR3 runs to 14 residues. The V end lost 0 bases, the J end lost 3 bases, and 9 bases lay between the germline ends. The CDR3 here is CASSLAADFYEQYF. In nucleotides, the CDR3 is TGTGCCAGCAGCTTAGCGGCAGACTTCTACGAGCAGTACTTC.

This clone was detected only once. J is TRBJ2-1 and V is TRBV9; tentative D call: TRBD2 (5 bases). Germline V gene sequence: CDR1 SGDLS, CDR2 YYNGEE. The CDR3 length is 14 residues. V was clipped by 3 bases and J by 4 bases, with 11 bases between them. The CDR3 loop is CASSAYGMYNEQFF. The DNA of the CDR3 is TGTGCCAGCAGCGCTTACGGGATGTACAATGAGCAGTTCTTC. The full variable domain, with the rest looked up from reference TRBV9 and TRBJ2-1, is DSGVTQTPKHLITATGQRVTLRCSPRSGDLSVYWYQQSLDQGLQFLIQYYNGEERAKGNILERFSAQQFPDLHSELNLSSLELGDSALYFCASSAYGMYNEQFFGPGTRLTVL.

This chain uses TRBV6-5 with TRBJ2-7; 8 positions agree with TRBD1. CDR1 and CDR2 from the germline V gene are MNHEY and SVGAGI. CDR3 length: 16 residues. The V and J ends lost 2 bases and 7 bases, in that order; junction bases with no gene match: 13. The CDR3 DNA reads TGTGCCAGCAGTTACCCCTCCCGGACAGGGCAATGGGAGCAGTACTTC. This translates into CASSYPSRTGQWEQYF.

V usage is TRBV7-3 and J usage is TRBJ2-3, with 11 bases matching TRBD2. Trimming at V came to 5 bases and at J to 3 bases, leaving 7 bases not matched to a gene. Germline V CDR1 and CDR2: SGHTA, FQGTGA. The length of the CDR3 is 16 residues. This CDR3 is CASSKPTSGRTDTQYF. The CDR3 DNA sequence: TGTGCCAGCAGCAAACCTACTAGCGGGAGAACAGATACGCAGTATTTT.

The J gene is TRBJ1-1, the V gene TRBV14, with 8 bases lining up with TRBD1. Losses at the gene ends were 3 bases for V and 1 base for J; bases not matched to a gene: 10. The CDR3 loop spans 17 amino acids. Germline V CDR1 and CDR2: SGHDN, FVKESK. CDR3 sequence reads: CASSQWTGLGGNTEAFF. CDR3 coding DNA: TGTGCCAGCAGCCAGTGGACAGGGTTGGGAGGGAACACTGAAGCTTTCTTT.

This clone was seen ten or more times. This chain connects TRBV3-1 (or the pseudogene TRBV3-2) to TRBJ2-7; perhaps TRBD1 as D (5 bases). Germline values: CDR1 LGHDT, CDR2 YNNKEL (reference sequence). The CDR3 contains 12 residues. Trimming shortened V by 4 bases and J by 7 bases, and 11 bases separated the two germline ends. As DNA, the CDR3 is TGTGCCAGCAGCCGGGGCCCCGGGGAGCAGTACTTC. Its translation is CASSRGPGEQYF.

The V and J genes are TRBV18 and TRBJ2-7; D may be TRBD1 (5 bases). This CDR3 region has 14 residues. Trimming stripped 3 bases from V and 0 bases from J, with 9 bases between. Germline lookup yields CDR1 KGHSH and CDR2 LQKENI. This CDR3 is CASSPTTVSYEQYF. In DNA, the CDR3 is TGTGCCAGCTCACCCACGACAGTCTCCTACGAGCAGTACTTC.

V is TRBV6-2 or TRBV6-3 and J is TRBJ2-5; 11 bases are a match to TRBD2. CDR3 length: 16 residues. Germline-derived CDR1 and CDR2 are MNHEY and SVGEGT. The ends lost 6 bases at V and 5 bases at J; junction bases unmatched: 11. CDR3 sequence (DNA): TGTGCCAGCAGCACTTCACTAGCGGGAGTATGGGAGACCCAGTACTTC. Translated, it gives CASSTSLAGVWETQYF.